These T cell receptor beta chains were read from a single sample in a study of shared clonotypes between healthy human individuals. Clones were sequenced by immunoSEQ multiplex PCR, and TCRdb holds only the in-frame ones, with some missing. Of approximately 2,200,000 clones in the sample, 85% to 95% were seen once. Sequenced input: naive CD8+ T cells from PBMCs. These TCRs come from a young man in good health. Some clones in this sample may be carry-over from other donors' samples. Both conserved end residues are part of each CDR3. Fields, in order: V gene, D gene, CDR3 length, clone size, J gene, CDR3 DNA, CDR3 protein. A D gene is named only where the DNA matches it firmly. Not all rows give a size; the values are once, few, many and, for expanded clones, a class.

V gene: TRBV4-3
D gene: NA
CDR3 length: 15
clone size: NA
J gene: TRBJ2-2
CDR3 DNA: TGCGCCAGCAGCCAAGATTGGGGTCCCACCGGGGAGCTGTTTTTT
CDR3 protein: CASSQDWGPTGELFF

V gene: TRBV15
D gene: TRBD1
CDR3 length: 14
clone size: few
J gene: TRBJ1-5
CDR3 DNA: TGTGCCACCAGCATCGGGACAGGGGAACAGCCCCAGCATTTT
CDR3 protein: CATSIGTGEQPQHF

V gene: TRBV7-8
D gene: NA
CDR3 length: 14
clone size: NA
J gene: TRBJ1-1
CDR3 DNA: TGTGCCAGCAGCCAAGGGGGAGGGGACACTGAAGCTTTCTTT
CDR3 protein: CASSQGGGDTEAFF

V gene: TRBV28
D gene: TRBD2
CDR3 length: 14
clone size: NA
J gene: TRBJ2-1
CDR3 DNA: TGTGCCAGCAGTTCCAGACTAGCTAACGATGAGCAGTTCTTC
CDR3 protein: CASSSRLANDEQFF

V gene: TRBV9
D gene: TRBD2
CDR3 length: 19
clone size: NA
J gene: TRBJ2-1
CDR3 DNA: TGTGCCAGCAGCCTAAGGTTCAGGGATACTAGCGGGGAATACAATGAGCAGTTCTTC
CDR3 protein: CASSLRFRDTSGEYNEQFF

V gene: TRBV7-9
D gene: TRBD1
CDR3 length: 14
clone size: NA
J gene: TRBJ2-7
CDR3 DNA: TGTGCCAGCAGCCCTTGGGACAGGGGCTACGAGCAGTACTTC
CDR3 protein: CASSPWDRGYEQYF

V gene: TRBV28
D gene: TRBD1
CDR3 length: 18
clone size: once
J gene: TRBJ2-3
CDR3 DNA: TGTGCCAGCAGCCTCGGACAGGGGGCTTATTCCCCCCCAGATACGCAGTATTTT
CDR3 protein: CASSLGQGAYSPPDTQYF

V gene: TRBV11-2
D gene: NA
CDR3 length: 19
clone size: NA
J gene: TRBJ1-4
CDR3 DNA: TGTGCCAGCAGCCCCCTGTCGGGGGGCTGGGGGTTAACTAATGAAAAACTGTTTTTT
CDR3 protein: CASSPLSGGWGLTNEKLFF

V gene: TRBV27
D gene: TRBD1
CDR3 length: 15
clone size: few
J gene: TRBJ1-3
CDR3 DNA: TGTGCCAGCAGCCAAACAGGGGGCCCTGGAAACACCATATATTTT
CDR3 protein: CASSQTGGPGNTIYF

V gene: TRBV30
D gene: NA
CDR3 length: 13
clone size: NA
J gene: TRBJ1-2
CDR3 DNA: TGTGCCTGGAGGCAAGACAGACGCTATGGCTACACCTTC
CDR3 protein: CAWRQDRRYGYTF

V gene: TRBV9
D gene: TRBD2
CDR3 length: 15
clone size: NA
J gene: TRBJ2-5
CDR3 DNA: TGTGCCAGCAGCGCTGAACCGGGACTAGCAGAGTCCCAGTACTTC
CDR3 protein: CASSAEPGLAESQYF

V gene: TRBV28
D gene: TRBD2
CDR3 length: 14
clone size: NA
J gene: TRBJ2-7
CDR3 DNA: TGTGCCAGCAGCGGACTAGCGGGAACGTACGAGCAGTACTTC
CDR3 protein: CASSGLAGTYEQYF

V gene: TRBV7-9
D gene: TRBD1
CDR3 length: 14
clone size: NA
J gene: TRBJ1-2
CDR3 DNA: TGTGCCAGCAGCTACCGGGACAGGGACTATGGCTACACCTTC
CDR3 protein: CASSYRDRDYGYTF

V gene: TRBV28
D gene: TRBD1
CDR3 length: 13
clone size: once
J gene: TRBJ2-7
CDR3 DNA: TGTGCCACGAGGGGGACAGGGACCTACGAGCAGTACTTC
CDR3 protein: CATRGTGTYEQYF

V gene: TRBV29-1
D gene: NA
CDR3 length: 17
clone size: once
J gene: TRBJ2-7
CDR3 DNA: TGCAGCGTAGAGGGGCTAGATGTAAAGGGTTACTCCTACGAGCAGTACTTC
CDR3 protein: CSVEGLDVKGYSYEQYF

V gene: TRBV9
D gene: TRBD2
CDR3 length: 14
clone size: NA
J gene: TRBJ2-5
CDR3 DNA: TGTGCCAGCAGCGTAGCGGGGGGGCCGGAGACCCAGTACTTC
CDR3 protein: CASSVAGGPETQYF

V gene: TRBV7-9
D gene: TRBD2
CDR3 length: 14
clone size: NA
J gene: TRBJ2-1
CDR3 DNA: TGTGCCAGCAGCCAGCGGGAGACACACAATGAGCAGTTCTTC
CDR3 protein: CASSQRETHNEQFF

V gene: TRBV19
D gene: TRBD1
CDR3 length: 14
clone size: NA
J gene: TRBJ2-7
CDR3 DNA: TGTGCCAGTAGTATAGGGACAGGACGCTACGAGCAGTACTTC
CDR3 protein: CASSIGTGRYEQYF

V gene: TRBV28
D gene: NA
CDR3 length: 16
clone size: NA
J gene: TRBJ2-6
CDR3 DNA: TGTGCCAGCAGTTTGGACCTTAGCTCTGGGGCCAACGTCCTGACTTTC
CDR3 protein: CASSLDLSSGANVLTF

V gene: TRBV5-4
D gene: NA
CDR3 length: 13
clone size: NA
J gene: TRBJ2-7
CDR3 DNA: TGTGCCAGCAGCCTCCGGTTAGCTAATGAGCAGTACTTC
CDR3 protein: CASSLRLANEQYF